The sequence of this TCR beta chain was determined in a study of CD8+ T cells in alopecia areata. Study conclusions and caveats: Scalp and blood samples kept many expanded lesional clones throughout tofacitinib.

Trimming removed 1 base at V and 4 bases at J, with 7 bases between. Germline V lookup: CDR1 GTSNPN, CDR2 SVGIG (reference sequence). This CDR3 has 12 amino acids. cDNA prepared by RNA extraction and subsequent reverse transcription served as the template for sequencing. Assay used: immunoSEQ multiplex PCR; TCRdb lists only in-frame clones, some missing. The sample records around 270,000 clones, more than 45% being singletons. Treatment: oral pan-JAK inhibitor, 5-10 mg twice daily. Lesional scalp tissue (obtained by punch biopsy) and peripheral blood were collected from alopecia areata patients. To note about this clone: Its antigen is not known.

This receptor was obtained from a human donor with alopecia areata. Sequencing used CD4+ T cells sorted from blood, obtained at week 24, from a patient treated with tofacitinib. The chain has TRBV30 and TRBJ2-5; D is unclear. The CDR3 sequence is CAWSDAIETQYF. DNA of the CDR3: TGTGCCTGGAGTGATGCCATAGAGACCCAGTACTTC.